The following is a T cell receptor (beta chain) sequence with its context. This sample was taken from a study of early T cells in non-severe SARS-CoV-2 infection. Turning to the study itself: The chains were unpaired, and the sequenced material was bulk RNA from unsorted whole blood.

Tagging with unique molecular identifiers was applied to individual cDNA molecules. MiXCR, applied by TCRdb to the 5' RACE reads, yields one record per CDR3 protein. Of 100,000 to 120,000 distinct CDR3 sequences listed, roughly 12% are singletons. Trimming pared 3 bases from V and 8 bases from J, leaving 9 bases between. Germline CDR1 reads DFQATT; CDR2 reads SNEGSKA (reference sequence). The CDR3 is 11 residues long. The chain couples TRBV20-1 to TRBJ2-3; D might be TRBD1 (5 bases). This receptor was identified in an adult who was a healthcare worker with PCR-confirmed SARS-CoV-2 infection or an uninfected control (not recorded which). The sequencing here drew on whole blood, taken at baseline. DNA of the CDR3: TGCAGTGCTAGCCGTAGGGGTACGCAGTATTTT. Protein product: CSASRRGTQYF.